Listed below are T cell receptor beta chains from one sample, sequenced in a study of cytomegalovirus exposure and HLA in healthy donors. Here immunoSEQ multiplex PCR was the method, and the copy in TCRdb shows in-frame clones only, minus some. The sample shows under 170,000 clones, around 79% of them seen only once. Sequenced: PBMCs. These receptors were collected from a human donor in good health. Both conserved end residues are part of each CDR3. A row's size may be missing; if present it is once, few, many or a size class.

v_gene,abundance,CDR3aa
TRBV7-9,-,CSSSVGRGGNNEQFF
TRBV5-6,-,CASSFNAHTSGRVGYEQYF
TRBV5-1,once,CASSLAGGSYNSPLHF
TRBV2,-,CASGGGRIYNEQFF
TRBV7-3,once,CASSKQGDYEQYF
TRBV6-6,-,CASRSPGGPSSPQHF
TRBV6-4,-,CASSPLTGSGANVLTF
TRBV13,-,CASSLVSPSGGPYYEQYF
TRBV7-2,few,CASRYRTGLAYYEQYF
TRBV4-3,once,CASSQILGLASYEQYF
TRBV5-1,few,CASSLQVDIPQGYTF
TRBV15,-,CATSASERGDYEQYF
TRBV7-2,-,CASSLNKYEQYF
TRBV5-1,-,CASSLSGQGVGETQYF
TRBV19,-,CASTPWRGDSTNTEAFF
TRBV5-4,-,CASSLWDWPYEQYF
TRBV6-5,once,CASSHNTALYNEQFF
TRBV6-1,-,CASSESRGNNQPQHF
TRBV5-8,once,CASSSSTGKRNTIYF
TRBV19,-,CASSPRLAGSYNEQFF
TRBV19,-,CASSIIGNRQGNQPQHF
TRBV7-9,-,CASSSTRGGGEGNQPQHF
TRBV28,-,CASSLWRAAYEQYF
TRBV7-2,few,CASSTLTGGGNTIYF
TRBV30,-,CAWSVQGPRAGELFF
TRBV2,-,CASSEAGGKAFF
TRBV6-6,once,CASRQDSNQPQHF
TRBV4-1,-,CASSRGQDGSGANVLTF